The sequence of this T cell receptor (beta chain) was determined in a study of T cells in tuberculosis. Study-level information: Sequenced TCRs come from CD1B-GMM tetramer-binding T cells. In South Africa, adults with active tuberculosis were compared with IGRA-negative and latently infected IGRA-positive adolescents.

TCRdb's copy holds only in-frame clones and misses some; the assay was immunoSEQ multiplex PCR. The profile shows 30,000 or so clones, just over 90% of them singletons. Deletions cut 4 bases from V and 15 bases from J, with 22 bases between. The CDR3 consists of 15 residues. Germline-derived CDR1 and CDR2 are SNHLY and FYNNEI. Study-level points and caveats: Smaller alpha distances in active tuberculosis partly reflected shorter CDR3-alpha lengths. Smaller distances to GMM-specific TCRs suggested their expansion in active tuberculosis.

About this clone itself: Its antigen is not known.

The time point was: new active TB diagnosis, blood taken before or within 7 days of starting treatment. The source is an adult with tuberculosis. Some clones in this sample may be carry-over from other donors' samples. The sequenced sample was PBMCs, obtained at tuberculosis diagnosis. This chain links TRBV2 with TRBJ1-6, with TRBD1 as a possible D gene (6 bases). CDR3 in amino acids: CASSGGQFPITVLHF. The CDR3 nucleotides read TGTGCCAGCAGTGGTGGACAGTTCCCCATCACGGTCCTCCACTTT. The full variable domain, with the rest looked up from reference TRBV2 and TRBJ1-6, is EPEVTQTPSHQVTQMGQEVILRCVPISNHLYFYWYRQILGQKVEFLVSFYNNEISEKSEIFDDQFSVERPDGSNFTLKIRSTKLEDSAMYFCASSGGQFPITVLHFGNGTRLTVT.